The source of this T cell receptor beta chain is a study of blood T cell repertoires in COVID-19. Study-level background: From the United States, Italy and Spain came samples of acute and convalescent COVID-19.

Per the germline V gene, CDR1 is SGHAT and CDR2 is FQNNGV. Trimming cost V 0 bases and J 7 bases, with 15 bases left between them. The CDR3 loop spans 15 amino acids. Per the original methods: Using reference gene primer amplification, nucleated cell counts were estimated. Repertoires were generated with immunoSEQ multiplex PCR, while TCRdb's copy carries only in-frame clones and drops some. V, J and clone size reflect that table, while D and trimming were determined from the DNA. The sample shows 100,000 to 110,000 clones, approximately 81% of them seen only once. This TCR derives from a human donor in a cohort sampled during active COVID-19. V gene TRBV11-2 combines with J gene TRBJ1-2; D is uncertain. Material for sequencing was peripheral blood. In DNA, the CDR3 is TGTGCCAGCAGCTTAGATCTCACTCCGTCCCCTGGCTACACCTTC. Translated: CASSLDLTPSPGYTF.